This entry concerns a single TCR beta chain. The CDR3 is made up of 17 amino acids. Germline V gene lookup returns CDR1 LNHNV and CDR2 YYDKDF (reference sequence). V lost 5 bases, J lost 3 bases, and 12 bases stayed unmatched. The table came from immunoSEQ multiplex PCR; TCRdb's copy has only in-frame clones and leaves some out. There are around 450,000 clones in the sample; roughly nine tenths occur only once, and approximately 2% lies in the top ten. The data derive from a study of blood T cell repertoires in COVID-19. The specimen was PBMCs or T cells enriched from blood (not recorded which). The receptor was derived from a woman younger than 35 with acute COVID-19. The chain links TRBV15 to TRBJ2-2; TRBD1 matches at 7 bases. CDR3 loop: CATSGPRGQWDTGELFF. As DNA, the CDR3 is TGTGCCACCAGCGGACCAAGGGGGCAGTGGGACACCGGGGAGCTGTTTTTT.